The following is a TCR beta chain sequence with its context. What it binds is not known. The sample belongs to a study of response to subunit inactivated influenza vaccine. General study results and limits: The authors suggested that few new T cells are recruited per seasonal influenza vaccination.

TCRdb re-analysed the RT-PCR reads in MiXCR, keeping a single row per CDR3 protein. This sample yields under 800,000 distinct CDR3 sequences, of which roughly 13% are seen a single time; around 7% belongs to the top ten. This sequence originates from a man aged 45-60 years who received an inactivated influenza vaccine. The sample was PBMCs from blood, taken roughly 2 weeks before vaccination.

The CDR3 protein is CSAQGGVGRAFF. CDR3 DNA sequence: TGCAGTGCGCAGGGAGGGGTAGGCCGGGCTTTCTTT. The chain employs TRBV20-1 and TRBJ1-1, with D possibly TRBD1 on 5 matching bases. Trimming removed 6 bases at V and 11 bases at J, with 19 bases between. Per germline, CDR1 DFQATT and CDR2 SNEGSKA (reference sequence). The CDR3 runs to 12 residues.